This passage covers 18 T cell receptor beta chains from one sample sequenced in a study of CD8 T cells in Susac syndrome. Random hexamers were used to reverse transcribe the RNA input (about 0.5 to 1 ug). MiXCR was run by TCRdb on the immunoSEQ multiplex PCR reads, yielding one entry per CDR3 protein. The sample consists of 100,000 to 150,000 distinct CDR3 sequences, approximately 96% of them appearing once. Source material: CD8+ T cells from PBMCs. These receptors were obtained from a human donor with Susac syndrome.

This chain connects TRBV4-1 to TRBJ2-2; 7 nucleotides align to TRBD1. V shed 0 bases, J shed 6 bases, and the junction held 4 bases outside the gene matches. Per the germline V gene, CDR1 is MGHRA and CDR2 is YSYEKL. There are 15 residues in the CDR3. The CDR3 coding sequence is TGCGCCAGCAGCCAAGATCCCCAGGGGGCCGGGGAGCTGTTTTTT. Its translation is CASSQDPQGAGELFF.

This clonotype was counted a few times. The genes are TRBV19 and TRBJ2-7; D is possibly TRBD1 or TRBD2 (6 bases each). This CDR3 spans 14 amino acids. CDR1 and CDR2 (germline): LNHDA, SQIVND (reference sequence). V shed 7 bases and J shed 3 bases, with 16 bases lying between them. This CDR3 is CASNPSGADYEQYF. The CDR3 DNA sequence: TGTGCCAGTAACCCTTCGGGGGCAGACTACGAGCAGTACTTC.

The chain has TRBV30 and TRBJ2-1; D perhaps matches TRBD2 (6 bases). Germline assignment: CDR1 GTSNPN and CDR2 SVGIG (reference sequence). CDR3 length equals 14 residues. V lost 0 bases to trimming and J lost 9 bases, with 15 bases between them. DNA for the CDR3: TGTGCCTGGAGTGTACTTATCGGGGGTACTGAGCAGTTCTTC. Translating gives CAWSVLIGGTEQFF.

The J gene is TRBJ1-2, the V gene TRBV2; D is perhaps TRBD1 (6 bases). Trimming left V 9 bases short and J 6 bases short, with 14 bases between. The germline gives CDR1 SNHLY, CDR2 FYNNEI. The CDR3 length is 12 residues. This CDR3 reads CARPRGANGYTF. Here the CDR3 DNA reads TGTGCCAGACCTCGGGGGGCTAATGGCTACACCTTC.

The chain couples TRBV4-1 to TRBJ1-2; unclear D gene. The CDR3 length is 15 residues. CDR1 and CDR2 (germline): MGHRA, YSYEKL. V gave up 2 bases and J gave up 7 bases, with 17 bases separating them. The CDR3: CASSQPTGILGGYTF. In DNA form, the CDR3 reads TGCGCCAGCAGCCAACCTACCGGGATCTTGGGTGGCTACACCTTC.

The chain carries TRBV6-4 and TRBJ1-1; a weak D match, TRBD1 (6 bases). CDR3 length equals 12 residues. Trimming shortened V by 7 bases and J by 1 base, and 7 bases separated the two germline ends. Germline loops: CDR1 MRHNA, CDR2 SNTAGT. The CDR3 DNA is TGTGCCAGCAAGGGACAGAACACTGAAGCTTTCTTT. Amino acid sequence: CASKGQNTEAFF.

DNA of the CDR3: TGCAGTGCTAGTCCTTCAGGGTCGGCAGGAGGGGCCAACGTCCTGACTTTC. This encodes CSASPSGSAGGANVLTF. V usage is TRBV20-1 and J usage is TRBJ2-6; possible D gene TRBD1, 5 bases. The length of the CDR3 is 17 residues. Germline V CDR1 and CDR2: DFQATT, SNEGSKA (reference sequence). Trimming removed 3 bases from V and 4 bases from J, with 19 bases in between.

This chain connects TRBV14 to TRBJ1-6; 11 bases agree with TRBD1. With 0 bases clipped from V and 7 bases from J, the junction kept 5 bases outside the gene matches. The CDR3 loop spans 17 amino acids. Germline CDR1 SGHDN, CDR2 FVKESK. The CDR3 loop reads CASSQEGTGGMNSPLHF. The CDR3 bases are TGTGCCAGCAGCCAAGAGGGGACAGGGGGTATGAATTCACCCCTCCACTTT. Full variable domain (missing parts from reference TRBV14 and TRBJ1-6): EAGVTQFPSHSVIEKGQTVTLRCDPISGHDNLYWYRRVMGKEIKFLLHFVKESKQDESGMPNNRFLAERTGGTYSTLKVQPAELEDSGVYFCASSQEGTGGMNSPLHFGNGTRLTVT.

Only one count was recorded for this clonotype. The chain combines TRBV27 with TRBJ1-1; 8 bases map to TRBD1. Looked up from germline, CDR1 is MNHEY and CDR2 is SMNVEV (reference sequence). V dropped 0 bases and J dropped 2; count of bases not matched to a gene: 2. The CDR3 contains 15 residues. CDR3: CASSLSSGGNTEAFF. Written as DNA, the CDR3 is TGTGCCAGCAGTTTATCTTCAGGGGGCAACACTGAAGCTTTCTTT.

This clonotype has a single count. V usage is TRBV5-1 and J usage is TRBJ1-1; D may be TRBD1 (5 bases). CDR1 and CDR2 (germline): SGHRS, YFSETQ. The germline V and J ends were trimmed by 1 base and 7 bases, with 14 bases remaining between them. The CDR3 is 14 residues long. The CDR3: CASSLMGQTSEAFF. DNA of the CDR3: TGCGCCAGCAGCTTGATGGGGCAGACCAGTGAAGCTTTCTTT.

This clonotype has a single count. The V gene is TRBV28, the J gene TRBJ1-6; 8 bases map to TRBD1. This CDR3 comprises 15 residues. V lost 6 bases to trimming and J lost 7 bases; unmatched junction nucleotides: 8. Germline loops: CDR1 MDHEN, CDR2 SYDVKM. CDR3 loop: CASRPPQGGNSPLHF. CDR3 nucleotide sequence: TGTGCCAGCAGGCCTCCACAGGGGGGAAATTCACCCCTCCACTTT.

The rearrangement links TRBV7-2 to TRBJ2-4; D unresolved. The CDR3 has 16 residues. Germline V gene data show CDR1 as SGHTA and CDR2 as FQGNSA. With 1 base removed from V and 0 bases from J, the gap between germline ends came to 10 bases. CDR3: CASSLVVGIAKNIQYF. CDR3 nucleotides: TGTGCCAGCAGCTTAGTGGTAGGGATAGCCAAAAACATTCAGTACTTC. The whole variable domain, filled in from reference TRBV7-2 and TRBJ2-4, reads GAGVSQSPSNKVTEKGKDVELRCDPISGHTALYWYRQSLGQGLEFLIYFQGNSAPDKSGLPSDRFSAERTGGSVSTLTIQRTQQEDSAVYLCASSLVVGIAKNIQYFGAGTRLSVL.

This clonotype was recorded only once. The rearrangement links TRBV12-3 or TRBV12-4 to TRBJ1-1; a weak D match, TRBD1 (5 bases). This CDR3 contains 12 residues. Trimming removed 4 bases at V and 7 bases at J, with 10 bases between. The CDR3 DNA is TGTGCCAGCAGTTCCGAGGGGAGTGAAGCTTTCTTT. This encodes CASSSEGSEAFF.

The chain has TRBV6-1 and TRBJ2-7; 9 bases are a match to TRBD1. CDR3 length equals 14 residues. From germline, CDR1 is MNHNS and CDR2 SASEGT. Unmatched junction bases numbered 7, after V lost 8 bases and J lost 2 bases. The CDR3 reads CASYTGGTAYEQYF. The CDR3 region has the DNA TGTGCCAGCTATACAGGGGGCACAGCCTACGAGCAGTACTTC.

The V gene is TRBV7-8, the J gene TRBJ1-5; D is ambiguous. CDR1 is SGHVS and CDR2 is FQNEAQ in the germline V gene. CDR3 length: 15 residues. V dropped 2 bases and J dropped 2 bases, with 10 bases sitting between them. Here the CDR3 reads CASSLSGVGNQPQHF. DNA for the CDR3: TGTGCCAGCAGCTTAAGTGGCGTTGGCAATCAGCCCCAGCATTTT.

CDR3 protein: CASAKGAGANVLTF. The CDR3 nucleotides read TGTGCCAGCGCCAAGGGCGCTGGGGCCAACGTCCTGACTTTC. V gene TRBV7-3 combines with J gene TRBJ2-6; D unclear. The CDR3 covers 14 residues. CDR1 is SGHTA and CDR2 is FQGTGA in the germline V gene. V lost 8 bases, J lost 2 bases, and 10 bases lay in between.

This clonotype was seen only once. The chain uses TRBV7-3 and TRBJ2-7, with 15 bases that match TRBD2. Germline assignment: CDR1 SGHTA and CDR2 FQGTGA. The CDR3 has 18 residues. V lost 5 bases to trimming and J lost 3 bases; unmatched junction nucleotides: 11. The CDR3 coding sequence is TGTGCCAGCAGCGCTAGGACTAGCGGGAGGGCCGGAGACTACGAGCAGTACTTC. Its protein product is CASSARTSGRAGDYEQYF.

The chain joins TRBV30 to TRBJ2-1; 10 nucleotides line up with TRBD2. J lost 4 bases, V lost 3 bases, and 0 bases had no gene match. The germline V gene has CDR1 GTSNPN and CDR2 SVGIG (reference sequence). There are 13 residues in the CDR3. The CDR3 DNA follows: TGTGCCTGGAGAGCGGGAGGGTACAATGAGCAGTTCTTC. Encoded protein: CAWRAGGYNEQFF. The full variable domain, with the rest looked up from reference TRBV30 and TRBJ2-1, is SQTIHQWPATLVQPVGSPLSLECTVEGTSNPNLYWYRQAAGRGLQLLFYSVGIGQISSEVPQNLSASRPQDRQFILSSKKLLLSDSGFYLCAWRAGGYNEQFFGPGTRLTVL.